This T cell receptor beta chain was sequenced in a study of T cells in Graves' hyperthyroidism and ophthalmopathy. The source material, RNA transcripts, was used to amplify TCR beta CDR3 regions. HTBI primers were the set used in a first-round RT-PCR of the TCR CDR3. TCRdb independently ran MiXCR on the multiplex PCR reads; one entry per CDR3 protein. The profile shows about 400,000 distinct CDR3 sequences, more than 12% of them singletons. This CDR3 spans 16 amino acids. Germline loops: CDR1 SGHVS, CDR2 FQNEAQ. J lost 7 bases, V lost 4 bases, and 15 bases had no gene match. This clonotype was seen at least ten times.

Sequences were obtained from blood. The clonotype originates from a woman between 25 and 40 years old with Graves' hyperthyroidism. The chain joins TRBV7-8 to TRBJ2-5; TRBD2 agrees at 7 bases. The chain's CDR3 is CASSSAGLVGRGTQYF. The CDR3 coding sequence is TGTGCCAGCAGCTCCGCCGGACTAGTGGGACGCGGGACCCAGTACTTC.